A selection of T cell receptor beta chains follows, all from one sample in a study of OX40 agonist ivuxolimab in advanced cancers. Method: immunoSEQ multiplex PCR; TCRdb's copy keeps in-frame clones and lacks some. The sample has 80,000 or so clones, approximately 89% seen once; the top ten hold around 2.4%. The starting material was CD4+ or CD8+ T cells sorted from blood, obtained in a trial of the OX40 agonist ivuxolimab. These receptors were collected from an adult with an advanced solid tumor such as melanoma, head and neck, liver or kidney cancer. CDR3s include the opening cysteine and the closing phenylalanine or tryptophan. A D gene is named only where the DNA matches it firmly. Rows may omit the clone size; those that give it use once, few, many or a size class.

J gene	D gene	V gene	clone size	CDR3 DNA	CDR3 protein
TRBJ2-2	TRBD2	TRBV7-2	NA	TGTGCCAGCAGCTTAGTGGGGGCTAGCGGGACGAACACCGGGGAGCTGTTTTTT	CASSLVGASGTNTGELFF
TRBJ2-3	TRBD2	TRBV7-2	NA	TGTGCCAGCAGCTTTAGCGGGGGTAGCACAGATACGCAGTATTTT	CASSFSGGSTDTQYF
TRBJ2-7	TRBD1	TRBV7-6	NA	TGTGCCAGCAGCCCAGGGACAGGGTCCTACGAGCAGTACTTC	CASSPGTGSYEQYF
TRBJ2-3	NA	TRBV5-1	NA	TGCGCCAGCAGAGCCGACAGTGGCGCAGATACGCAGTATTTT	CASRADSGADTQYF
TRBJ1-1	NA	TRBV6-5	NA	TGTGCCAGCAGCATGGGGACGGGGACTGAAGCTTTCTTT	CASSMGTGTEAFF
TRBJ2-1	NA	TRBV5-8	few	TGTGCCAGCAGCTATGAGGATGAGCAGTTCTTC	CASSYEDEQFF
TRBJ2-7	NA	TRBV2	NA	TGTGCCAGCGGGGGGACATTTTCCTACGAGCAGTACTTC	CASGGTFSYEQYF
TRBJ2-5	NA	TRBV2	NA	TGTGCCAGCAGTGAAAATGGGCTAGCTGATGAGACCCAGTACTTC	CASSENGLADETQYF
TRBJ1-3	NA	TRBV14	once	TGTGCCAGCAGTCGGGCGGGGGCCTCTGGAAACACCATATATTTT	CASSRAGASGNTIYF
TRBJ2-2	NA	TRBV7-3	NA	TGTGCCAGCAACCAGGGCCTGAACACCGGGGAGCTGTTTTTT	CASNQGLNTGELFF
TRBJ1-1	NA	TRBV6-5	NA	TGTGCCAGCCTTGGGGGGGCCATGAACACTGAAGCTTTCTTT	CASLGGAMNTEAFF
TRBJ1-6	NA	TRBV5-1	NA	TGCGCCAGTACTCCAGGGGATTCGTATAATTCACCCCTCCACTTT	CASTPGDSYNSPLHF
TRBJ1-1	NA	TRBV27	NA	TGTGCCAGCAGTTTAAAATCTTGGGACCCCACTGAAGCTTTCTTT	CASSLKSWDPTEAFF
TRBJ1-5	NA	TRBV30	NA	TGTGCCTGGAGTGGGAGAAGGGAGCCTAGCAATCAGCCCCAGCATTTT	CAWSGRREPSNQPQHF
TRBJ1-3	NA	TRBV30	once	TGTGCCTGGGCCGGGACACACAGAAACACCATATATTTT	CAWAGTHRNTIYF
TRBJ1-5	NA	TRBV9	few	TGTGCCAGCAGCCCCGGAGGGGCGAGCAATCAGCCCCAGCATTTT	CASSPGGASNQPQHF
TRBJ2-1	TRBD2	TRBV4-2	NA	TGTGCCAGCAGCCAATTTATAAGCGGGGGGTCCTACAATGAGCAGTTCTTC	CASSQFISGGSYNEQFF
TRBJ2-5	NA	TRBV11-2	NA	TGTGCCAGTTTGGACTCGAGGGGTCGGGAGACCCAGTACTTC	CASLDSRGRETQYF
TRBJ1-1	NA	TRBV19	NA	TGTGCCAGCCGCCCCCAGGGAAATGGTGCTGAAGCTTTCTTT	CASRPQGNGAEAFF
TRBJ2-7	TRBD2	TRBV7-2	NA	TGTGCCAGCAGCTCAGGGGTTCTAGCGGGGGGGAGTTTCGGCGAGCAGTACTTC	CASSSGVLAGGSFGEQYF
TRBJ1-4	NA	TRBV29-1	NA	TGCAGCGTGCAGAGGGGAGCTAATGAAAAACTGTTTTTT	CSVQRGANEKLFF
TRBJ2-3	NA	TRBV28	NA	TGTGCCAGCAGTTTCGCTACCAGGGTTCCAGATACGCAGTATTTT	CASSFATRVPDTQYF
TRBJ2-3	NA	TRBV7-9	NA	TGTGCCAGCAGCCAAGAGTTAGATACGCAGTATTTT	CASSQELDTQYF
TRBJ2-3	TRBD2	TRBV5-1	NA	TGCGCCAGCAGCTTGGCCGGTGGCGGGGGGAGCACAGATACGCAGTATTTT	CASSLAGGGGSTDTQYF
TRBJ1-4	NA	TRBV5-6	NA	TGTGCCAGCAGGGGTCCCGGGATAACTAATGAAAAACTGTTTTTT	CASRGPGITNEKLFF
TRBJ2-1	NA	TRBV5-1	few	TGCGCCAGCACCAGGAGCAATGAGCAGTTCTTC	CASTRSNEQFF
TRBJ1-5	NA	TRBV7-2	NA	TGTGCCAGCAGCGACCCCCGGGGGCGCTTTAACAATCAGCCCCAGCATTTT	CASSDPRGRFNNQPQHF
TRBJ1-5	NA	TRBV18	NA	TGTGCCAGCTCACCGGGCAGGGGAGTTAATCAGCCCCAGCATTTT	CASSPGRGVNQPQHF
TRBJ1-5	TRBD1	TRBV2	NA	TGTGCCAGCAGGAGGAGCGTAGGGACAGGGTCTATCAATCAGCCCCAGCATTTT	CASRRSVGTGSINQPQHF
TRBJ2-6	NA	TRBV14	NA	TGTGCCAGCAGCCAAGCCCGAGGGGTTTCTGGGGCCAACGTCCTGACTTTC	CASSQARGVSGANVLTF
TRBJ1-5	TRBD1	TRBV15	NA	TGTGCCACCAGCAGCCTAAACAGGGGGATGCCGCCCCAGCATTTT	CATSSLNRGMPPQHF
TRBJ1-1	NA	TRBV30	NA	TGTGCCTGCTCCGGACGATATGCCCAGGGAGGGGGAGCTTTCTTT	CACSGRYAQGGGAFF
TRBJ2-7	NA	TRBV5-4	NA	TGTGCCAGCAGCTTGCGGTCTTCAGGGGATGAGCAGTACTTC	CASSLRSSGDEQYF
TRBJ1-2	NA	TRBV6-4	NA	TGTGCCAGCAGCCCGGAAGTGGGGCAGGGCTACACCTTC	CASSPEVGQGYTF
TRBJ2-1	TRBD2	TRBV6-4	NA	TGTGCCAGCAGTCGGGGGACTAGCGGGGACAATGAGCAGTTCTTC	CASSRGTSGDNEQFF
TRBJ1-5	TRBD1	TRBV6-1	NA	TGTGCCAGCAGTAAGGGACAGGGAGGCAATCAGCCCCAGCATTTT	CASSKGQGGNQPQHF
TRBJ2-3	NA	TRBV5-6	NA	TGTGCCAGCAGCTGGGACCCGGGGGGCACAGATACGCAGTATTTT	CASSWDPGGTDTQYF
TRBJ1-2	NA	TRBV6-4	NA	TGTGCCAGCGCCCCGGGGGACATGGGGGGCTATGGCTACACCTTC	CASAPGDMGGYGYTF
TRBJ2-7	TRBD1	TRBV4-3	NA	TGCGCCAGCAGCCAAGATTACAGGGGTCTCGACGAGCAGTACTTC	CASSQDYRGLDEQYF
TRBJ1-5	NA	TRBV19	NA	TGTGCCAGTTTCACAGCTAATCAGCCCCAGCATTTT	CASFTANQPQHF
TRBJ2-3	TRBD2	TRBV29-1	NA	TGCAGCGTTGAGGTAGCGGGGACAGATACGCAGTATTTT	CSVEVAGTDTQYF
TRBJ1-4	TRBD1	TRBV11-3	NA	TGTGCCAGCCACCCGGACAGGCGTGAAAAACTGTTTTTT	CASHPDRREKLFF
TRBJ1-6	NA	TRBV6-6	NA	TGTGCCAGCAGTAAGAAGAGCTCCTATAATTCACCCCTCCACTTT	CASSKKSSYNSPLHF
TRBJ2-2	NA	TRBV2	NA	TGTGCCAGCATAGGAGGGACGAACACCGGGGAGCTGTTTTTT	CASIGGTNTGELFF
TRBJ2-3	TRBD2	TRBV9	NA	TGTGCCAGCAGCGTAGGGGCTAGCGGGTTCGGCACAGATACGCAGTATTTT	CASSVGASGFGTDTQYF
TRBJ1-6	TRBD1	TRBV28	NA	TGTGCCAGTTGGGCAGGGGGCTCAGATTCACCCCTCCACTTT	CASWAGGSDSPLHF
TRBJ1-3	NA	TRBV27	few	TGTGCCAGCAGTTTTCGCCAGGCCGAATGG	CASSFRQAEW
TRBJ1-6	NA	TRBV4-1	NA	TGCGCCAGCTCTATGGCAGCTTCACCCCTCCACTTT	CASSMAASPLHF
TRBJ2-1	TRBD2	TRBV5-1	few	TGCGCCAGCAGCTTGGCCCCCCTAGCGGGGGAGCAGTTCTTC	CASSLAPLAGEQFF
TRBJ2-5	NA	TRBV4-2	NA	TGTGCCAGCAGCCCCCTTGGGCGGGCGATCGAAGAGACCCAGTACTTC	CASSPLGRAIEETQYF
TRBJ2-7	NA	TRBV7-3	NA	TGTGCCAGCAGCTTACGGGGTAAGGTCTCCTACGAGCAGTACTTC	CASSLRGKVSYEQYF
TRBJ1-2	NA	TRBV4-3	NA	TGCGCCAGCAGCCAAGATGCGGGGGCCAATGGCTACACCTTC	CASSQDAGANGYTF
TRBJ1-2	TRBD1	TRBV6-1	NA	TGTGCCAGCAGTGTTTCCGGGACAGGGTTCTATGGCTACACCTTC	CASSVSGTGFYGYTF
TRBJ2-3	TRBD1	TRBV2	NA	TGTGCCAGCAGTCCTAGACAGGGGGCGCGGGATACGCAGTATTTT	CASSPRQGARDTQYF